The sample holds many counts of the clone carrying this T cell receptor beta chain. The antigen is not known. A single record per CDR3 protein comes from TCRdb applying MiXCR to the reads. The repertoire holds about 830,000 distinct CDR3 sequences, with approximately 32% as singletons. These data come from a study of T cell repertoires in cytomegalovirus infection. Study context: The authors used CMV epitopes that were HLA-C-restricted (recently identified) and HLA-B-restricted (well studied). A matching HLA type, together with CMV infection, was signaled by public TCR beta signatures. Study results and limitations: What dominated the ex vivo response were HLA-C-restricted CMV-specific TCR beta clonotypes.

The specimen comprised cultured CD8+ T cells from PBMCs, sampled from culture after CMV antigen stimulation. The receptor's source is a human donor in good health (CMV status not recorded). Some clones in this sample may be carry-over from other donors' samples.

CDR3 region: CAGGGVGQETQYF. In DNA form, the CDR3 reads TGTGCCGGCGGGGGAGTTGGTCAAGAGACCCAGTACTTC. J is TRBJ2-5 and V is TRBV6-1, with TRBD2 matching over 7 bases. CDR1 and CDR2 (germline): MNHNS, SASEGT. The CDR3 is 13 amino acids. V lost 11 bases and J lost 2; bases outside the gene matches: 8.